The 19 T cell receptor beta chains presented below share a single source sample, sequenced in a study of cytomegalovirus exposure and HLA in healthy donors. This table comes from immunoSEQ multiplex PCR, and its TCRdb copy is limited to in-frame clones, with some not included. The sample lists some 270,000 clones, just over 85% occurring once. Input material: PBMCs. The origin of the receptors is a woman between 18 and 29 years old in good health and CMV-seronegative.

V and J are TRBV6-4 and TRBJ1-4; 7 bases line up with TRBD1. Trimming cost V 6 bases and J 8 bases; bases outside gene matches: 6. The germline gives CDR1 MRHNA, CDR2 SNTAGT. The CDR3 is made up of 13 amino acids. DNA for the CDR3: TGTGCCAGCAGGGACAGGACTGGGGAAAAACTGTTTTTT. Encoded protein: CASRDRTGEKLFF.

V usage is TRBV6-1 and J usage is TRBJ1-4, with 9 nucleotides matching TRBD1. Germline V gene sequence: CDR1 MNHNS, CDR2 SASEGT. This CDR3 has 14 residues. Unmatched junction bases numbered 6, after V lost 8 bases and J lost 5 bases. The CDR3 spells CASGLGTGNEKLFF. CDR3 nucleotides: TGTGCCAGCGGCCTAGGGACAGGGAATGAAAAACTGTTTTTT.

The genes are TRBV4-1 and TRBJ1-4, with D unclear. The germline V gene has CDR1 MGHRA and CDR2 YSYEKL. V gave up 4 bases and J gave up 7 bases, with 13 bases separating them. The CDR3 covers 14 residues. CDR3 sequence: CASSPKSYIEKLFF. The CDR3 bases are TGCGCCAGCAGCCCAAAGTCGTACATTGAAAAACTGTTTTTT.

The chain uses TRBV5-1 and TRBJ1-2; D may be TRBD1 (5 bases). CDR1 and CDR2 from the germline V gene are SGHRS and YFSETQ. The CDR3 has 17 residues. With 0 bases removed from V and 4 bases from J, the gap between germline ends came to 19 bases. The CDR3 reads CASSLARAAGGSYGYTF. In DNA, the CDR3 is TGCGCCAGCAGCTTGGCCCGGGCGGCCGGGGGGTCCTATGGCTACACCTTC.

The CDR3 sequence is CACHRGGETQYF. The CDR3 region has the DNA TGTGCCTGCCACAGGGGCGGGGAGACCCAGTACTTC. The genes are TRBV30 and TRBJ2-5, with 7 bases lining up with TRBD1. The V gene end was trimmed by 6 bases and the J gene end by 5 bases; junction bases not matched to a gene: 6. Germline V gives CDR1 GTSNPN, CDR2 SVGIG (reference sequence). The length of the CDR3 is 12 residues. Looking up the rest from reference TRBV30 and TRBJ2-5 gives the full variable domain: SQTIHQWPATLVQPVGSPLSLECTVEGTSNPNLYWYRQAAGRGLQLLFYSVGIGQISSEVPQNLSASRPQDRQFILSSKKLLLSDSGFYLCACHRGGETQYFGPGTRLLVL.

This clone has a count of ten or more. The chain is built from TRBV7-2 and TRBJ2-2, with D tentatively TRBD2 (5 bases). The ends were cut back, 1 base at V and 6 bases at J, with 12 bases in the middle. Germline V gene data show CDR1 as SGHTA and CDR2 as FQGNSA. CDR3 length equals 15 residues. The DNA for the CDR3 is TGTGCCAGCAGCTTAGGTAGCGTTGTCGCCGGGGAGCTGTTTTTT. It encodes CASSLGSVVAGELFF.

In its sample, this clone was seen once. The chain employs TRBV9 and TRBJ1-3, with TRBD1 identical over 7 bases. Germline values: CDR1 SGDLS, CDR2 YYNGEE. J gave up 4 bases and V 4 bases, and 5 bases lay outside the gene matches. CDR3 length: 14 amino acids. CDR3 protein: CASSSRGGGNTIYF. The CDR3 region has the DNA TGTGCCAGCAGCTCTCGAGGGGGCGGAAACACCATATATTTT.

The chain carries TRBV11-3 and TRBJ2-1, with D possibly matching TRBD2 (5 bases). This CDR3 has 12 residues. From germline, CDR1 is SGHNT and CDR2 YENEEA. V shed 8 bases and J shed 9 bases, with 14 bases lying between them. CDR3 nucleotide sequence: TGTGCCAGCGGCGCGGGCAGTGTTGAGCAGTTCTTC. The encoded protein is CASGAGSVEQFF.

The rearrangement links TRBV18 to TRBJ1-2; weak D call: TRBD1 (6 bases). This CDR3 comprises 14 residues. CDR1 KGHSH and CDR2 LQKENI come from the germline V gene. The V end was cut by 0 bases, the J end by 4 bases, with 9 bases between. In DNA, the CDR3 is TGTGCCAGCTCACCACCCCGGACAGTCTATGGCTACACCTTC. This codes for CASSPPRTVYGYTF.

This clone has a single count. The chain employs TRBV5-1 and TRBJ2-1, with 8 bases fitting TRBD2. This CDR3 comprises 15 residues. With V trimmed by 4 bases and J by 0 bases, 3 bases remained unmatched. CDR1 SGHRS and CDR2 YFSETQ come from the germline V gene. This CDR3 reads CASSRSGSSYNEQFF. CDR3 DNA: TGCGCCAGCAGCCGAAGCGGGAGCTCCTACAATGAGCAGTTCTTC.

This rearrangement joins TRBV18 to TRBJ1-1; possibly TRBD1 for D (6 bases). This CDR3 comprises 13 residues. Deletions cut 8 bases from V and 1 base from J, with 11 bases between. The germline CDR1 and CDR2 sequences are KGHSH and LQKENI. The CDR3 protein is CASAGQPNTEAFF. The CDR3 DNA is TGTGCCAGCGCAGGACAGCCGAACACTGAAGCTTTCTTT.

The chain recombines TRBV28 with TRBJ2-7; 9 bases fit TRBD1. The CDR3 length is 15 residues. Germline CDR1 and CDR2: MDHEN and SYDVKM. The V gene end was trimmed by 7 bases and the J gene end by 0 bases; junction bases not matched to a gene: 7. The CDR3 region is CASNVPGQGSYEQYF. CDR3 sequence (DNA): TGTGCCAGCAATGTCCCGGGACAGGGCTCCTACGAGCAGTACTTC.

This chain connects TRBV28 to TRBJ2-6; possible D gene TRBD2, 8 bases. The germline V gene has CDR1 MDHEN and CDR2 SYDVKM. The CDR3 loop spans 19 amino acids. The V gene lost 5 bases and the J gene lost 1 base, with 21 bases spanning the gap. CDR3 DNA sequence: TGTGCCAGCAGTCCCCGGGAGGGGGCGTTCAGGTCTGGGGCCAACGTCCTGACTTTC. Translation: CASSPREGAFRSGANVLTF.

This chain joins TRBV5-4 and TRBJ2-7; 7 nucleotides match TRBD2. Germline V lookup: CDR1 SGHNT, CDR2 YYREEE (reference sequence). Trimming took 0 bases from V and 2 from J; bases not matched to a gene: 8. This CDR3 has 16 amino acids. The CDR3 DNA reads TGTGCCAGCAGCTTGGGGACTAGTCTGGCGGCCTACGAGCAGTACTTC. Translated, it gives CASSLGTSLAAYEQYF.

J is TRBJ2-7 and V is TRBV13, with 7 bases fitting TRBD1. Germline trimming cut 5 bases from V and 6 bases from J; bases unmatched to any gene: 10. Germline values: CDR1 PRHDT, CDR2 FYEKMQ (reference sequence). The CDR3 totals 14 residues. CDR3 DNA sequence: TGTGCCAGCAGCCCCCGACAGGGACCCCTCGAGCAGTACTTC. It specifies CASSPRQGPLEQYF.

This chain connects TRBV6-5 to TRBJ1-4; D is unclear. CDR1 is MNHEY, CDR2 SVGAGI, per germline. The CDR3 length is 15 residues. The ends were cut back, 2 bases at V and 7 bases at J, with 14 bases in the middle. CDR3 sequence reads: CASSYDNGVSEKLFF. The DNA for the CDR3 is TGTGCCAGCAGTTACGATAATGGAGTGTCTGAAAAACTGTTTTTT.

The chain employs TRBV25-1 and TRBJ1-2, with D unclear. This CDR3 is 12 amino acids long. Germline lookup yields CDR1 MGHDK and CDR2 SYGVNS. Trimming shortened V by 6 bases and J by 2 bases, and 7 bases separated the two germline ends. The CDR3 DNA reads TGTGCCAGCAGAGAACAGAACTATGGCTACACCTTC. Protein sequence: CASREQNYGYTF.

This clone was seen just once. The germline gene is not matched at one end of the junction; a read error may be the cause. This chain joins TRBV10-2 and TRBJ2-7; 13 nucleotides align to TRBD2. Germline V gives CDR1 WSHSY, CDR2 SAAADI. The CDR3 is 17 residues long. The CDR3 protein is CASGEGTSGGAPNEQYF. For the CDR3, the DNA is TGCGCCAGCGGTGAGGGTACTAGCGGGGGGGCCCCCAACGAGCAGTACTTC.

This chain connects TRBV11-2 to TRBJ2-5, with 10 nucleotides matching TRBD2. The V and J ends lost 5 bases and 0 bases, in that order; junction bases with no gene match: 3. The CDR3 totals 15 residues. Germline CDR1 is SGHAT and CDR2 is FQNNGV. This CDR3 reads CASSAGTSDQETQYF. The CDR3 DNA follows: TGTGCCAGCAGCGCCGGGACTAGCGACCAAGAGACCCAGTACTTC.